Listed below are T cell receptor beta chains from one sample, sequenced in a study of CD8+ T cells in alopecia areata. Profiled with immunoSEQ multiplex PCR; TCRdb holds only in-frame clones, not every one. The sample has approximately 180,000 clones, roughly 50% seen once; the top ten hold more than 10%. The sequenced sample was CD8+ T cells sorted from blood, obtained at week 24, from a patient treated with tofacitinib. The receptors originated from a human donor with alopecia areata. CDR3s include the opening cysteine and the closing phenylalanine or tryptophan. The D gene is left open where the match is weak. Some rows mark clone size as missing; the rest say once, few, many or name a class of expanded clone.

j_call clone_size d_call v_call cdr3_nt cdr3_aa
TRBJ2-1 once TRBD2 TRBV5-6 TGTGCCAGCAGCTTGGCGGGGGGAAATGAGCAGTTCTTC CASSLAGGNEQFF
TRBJ1-6 once - TRBV15 TGTGCCACCAGCAGATATGGAGGGGATTCACCCCTCCACTTT CATSRYGGDSPLHF
TRBJ2-6 - - TRBV7-3 TGTGCCAGCAGCTCCTCCGGATCTGGGGCCAACGTCCTGACTTTC CASSSSGSGANVLTF
TRBJ2-7 few - TRBV30 TGTGCCTGCAAGGACGGGTACGAGCAGTACTTC CACKDGYEQYF
TRBJ2-6 - - TRBV14 TGTGCCAGCAGCCAAGAGGGCGGCCTTACTGGGGCCAACGTCCTGACTTTC CASSQEGGLTGANVLTF
TRBJ2-1 - TRBD2 TRBV30 TGTGCCTGGACTAGCGGGGGGGCCCATGAGCAGTTCTTC CAWTSGGAHEQFF
TRBJ2-7 once - TRBV25-1 TGTGCCAGCAGTGAAACCTACGAGCAGTACTTC CASSETYEQYF
TRBJ2-7 - - TRBV30 TGTGCCTGGAGTTCCGGGACCGATAACTACGGGCAGTACTTC CAWSSGTDNYGQYF
TRBJ1-1 few - TRBV7-9 TGTGCCAGCGGGGACACCAACACTGAAGCTTTCTTT CASGDTNTEAFF
TRBJ1-3 - TRBD1 TRBV6-5 TGTGCCAGCAGTTACACAGGGGAGGGATCTGGAAACACCATATATTTT CASSYTGEGSGNTIYF
TRBJ2-3 few - TRBV15 TGTGCCACCAGCAGAGGAGGCGGGGGCACAGATACGCAGTATTTT CATSRGGGGTDTQYF
TRBJ2-1 few - TRBV7-9 TGTGCCAGCAGCTTATTTGTCACCGGCTCCTACAATGAGCAGTTCTTC CASSLFVTGSYNEQFF
TRBJ2-3 - - TRBV11-2 TGTGCCAGCAGCTTAGCCAGGGGCGCTAGCACAGATACGCAGTATTTT CASSLARGASTDTQYF
TRBJ2-1 - TRBD1 TRBV30 TGTGCCTGGGAACGGACAGGCTCCTACAATGAGCAGTTCTTC CAWERTGSYNEQFF
TRBJ2-7 - - TRBV29-1 TGCAGCGTAGTCTTGGAGGGGGGGCCTAACGAGCAGTACTTC CSVVLEGGPNEQYF
TRBJ1-1 - TRBD1 TRBV9 TGTGCCAGCAGCGTAGAAACAGGGGGCAGGAACACTGAAGCTTTCTTT CASSVETGGRNTEAFF
TRBJ2-1 - - TRBV7-2 TGTGCCAGCAGCTTAGAGGCACGGGAGCAGTTCTTC CASSLEAREQFF
TRBJ2-1 few - TRBV13 TGTGCCAGCAGCTTAGGCACCCCCATTGAGCAGTTCTTC CASSLGTPIEQFF
TRBJ2-1 - - TRBV9 TGTGCCAGCAGCGTATCCGGGGCTAAAGATGAGCAGTTCTTC CASSVSGAKDEQFF
TRBJ2-2 once - TRBV15 TGTGCCACCCGAACAGGGCCGAACACCGGGGAGCTGTTTTTT CATRTGPNTGELFF
TRBJ2-2 - TRBD2 TRBV27 TGTGCCAGCAGTCCCCCGGCTAGCGGGGGGCATCCGAACACCGGGGAGCTGTTTTTT CASSPPASGGHPNTGELFF
TRBJ2-1 - - TRBV6-4 TGTGCCAGCAGTGACGACCGTAATGAGCAGTTCTTC CASSDDRNEQFF
TRBJ2-1 - - TRBV27 TGTGCCAGCAGTCCCGGGGGAGTCTACAATGAGCAGTTCTTC CASSPGGVYNEQFF
TRBJ2-3 - - TRBV13 TGTGCCAGCAGCTTAGCGGCACCTTCGGATACGCAGTATTTT CASSLAAPSDTQYF
TRBJ1-2 few - TRBV29-1 TGCAGCACAAACAGGGATCATGGCTACACCTTC CSTNRDHGYTF
TRBJ1-1 once TRBD1 TRBV15 TGTGCCACCAGCAGATGGGACAGTGAAGCTTTCTTT CATSRWDSEAFF
TRBJ2-3 few - TRBV7-8 TGTGCCAGCAGCTTAAAAGGTCGAGCTGGTACAGATACGCAGTATTTT CASSLKGRAGTDTQYF
TRBJ2-6 - - TRBV7-9 TGTGCCAGCAGCTTAGGGCGGGGCTCTGGGGCCAACGTCCTGACTTTC CASSLGRGSGANVLTF
TRBJ2-1 - - TRBV10-3 TGTGCCATCAGGGACTACAATGAGCAGTTCTTC CAIRDYNEQFF
TRBJ1-2 - TRBD1 TRBV30 TGTGCCTGGAGTCCGACAGGGTATGTCGGCTACACCTTC CAWSPTGYVGYTF
TRBJ1-1 - - TRBV30 TGTGCCTGGAGTTCCCGGGGGGCCACTGAAGCTTTCTTT CAWSSRGATEAFF
TRBJ1-5 - TRBD1 TRBV27 TGTGCCAGCATGGACAGGGGTCAGCCCCAGCATTTT CASMDRGQPQHF
TRBJ2-2 - - TRBV6-5 TGTGCCAGCAGTTACGGCCAGACGAACACCGGGGAGCTGTTTTTT CASSYGQTNTGELFF
TRBJ1-1 - - TRBV14 TGTGCCAGCAGCCAAGGGGCAGGGCTGAACACTGAAGCTTTCTTT CASSQGAGLNTEAFF
TRBJ2-7 few TRBD1 TRBV10-2 TGCGCCAGCAGACAGGGGTCACGGGAGCAGTACTTC CASRQGSREQYF
TRBJ1-1 - TRBD1 TRBV9 TGTGCCAGCAGCGCGGGGACAGGGACCACTGAAGCTTTCTTT CASSAGTGTTEAFF
TRBJ2-3 - - TRBV23-1 TGCGCCAGCAGTCACGGGTCCTTAGGAAGCACAGATACGCAGTATTTT CASSHGSLGSTDTQYF
TRBJ2-3 - - TRBV19 TGTGCCAGTAGTTTCGGGGGCACAGATACGCAGTATTTT CASSFGGTDTQYF
TRBJ2-7 once TRBD1 TRBV7-6 TGTGCCAGCAGACCGGGGACAGGGAGCGAGCAGTACTTC CASRPGTGSEQYF
TRBJ2-1 few - TRBV29-1 TGCAGCGCCATCGCGGGGGAGCAGTTCTTC CSAIAGEQFF
TRBJ1-2 - TRBD1 TRBV13 TGTGCCAGCAGCCCTGAGTCAGGGGGGGCCGGATCTGGCTACACCTTC CASSPESGGAGSGYTF
TRBJ1-1 - - TRBV5-1 TGCGCCAGCAGCTTGGTTCCAGGGGAGAACACTGAAGCTTTCTTT CASSLVPGENTEAFF
TRBJ1-1 - - TRBV7-9 TGTGCCAGCAGCTTAGGGACGGCCGGTTGGGACACTGAAGCTTTCTTT CASSLGTAGWDTEAFF
TRBJ1-6 - - TRBV7-6 TGTGCCAGCAGCCAGGACAGCTATTCACCCCTCCACTTT CASSQDSYSPLHF
TRBJ1-1 - - TRBV30 TGTGCCTGGAGTGGGGACCGGGTGATTTTCTTT CAWSGDRVIFF
TRBJ2-1 - - TRBV5-4 TGTGCCAGCAGAAATACAGGTTCCTACAATGAGCAGTTCTTC CASRNTGSYNEQFF
TRBJ2-7 few - TRBV4-3 TGCGCCAGCAGCCAAGATCCAAGTCACAGCTACGAGCAGTACTTC CASSQDPSHSYEQYF